Described below is a single T cell receptor beta chain sequence and its context. Its antigen is unidentified. V dropped 4 bases and J dropped 3; count of bases not matched to a gene: 4. This CDR3 spans 14 amino acids. Germline lookup yields CDR1 KGHDR and CDR2 SFDVKD. Memory CD4+ T cells were sorted as CD4+CD45RO+CD25- cells. Study findings and constraints: Tumor memory CD4+ T cell TCR gene usage was found to cluster with blood and lymph node memory CD4+ cells and with lymph node naive CD4+ cells. The larger cohort examined one V-J beta rearrangement, not whole repertoires.

Constant-region reverse primers amplified full-length variable regions, followed by semi-nested Nested Universal Primer A PCR. Each CDR3 protein is one row after TCRdb ran MiXCR on the 5' RACE reads. The sample has around 57,000 distinct CDR3 sequences; roughly 30% are singletons. The chain carries TRBV24-1 and TRBJ2-7; TRBD1 matches 8 bases. The sequence was obtained from a female donor with breast cancer. Sequenced material: tumor-infiltrating memory CD4+ T cells sorted from the breast tumor. Subset in this sample: memory CD4+ T cells, CD4+CD45RO+CD25-. Written as DNA, the CDR3 is TGTGCCACCAGTGACGGACAGGGTAGCTACGAGCAGTACTTC. Translated, it gives CATSDGQGSYEQYF.